This T cell receptor (beta chain) was observed in a study of blood T cell repertoires in COVID-19. Study summary: Researchers got acute and convalescent COVID-19 samples from the United States, Italy and Spain. Nucleic acid was either cDNA or gDNA, and it came from T cells, B-cell-depleted T cells, or PBMCs.

Authors' data handling: Amplification with reference gene primers provided the estimates of nucleated cell counts. Sequencing used immunoSEQ multiplex PCR; TCRdb keeps in-frame clones, though not all of them. V and J calls plus clone size are reproduced from that table; the DNA served to infer D and trimming. Of hundreds of thousands of clones detected, around nine tenths appear once; the ten largest clones hold more than 1.2%. The sequencing sample was made of peripheral blood. This clonotype originated in an elderly man with acute or convalescent COVID-19.

The CDR3 loop reads CASSQGAVTDTQYF. The CDR3 nucleotides are TGTGCCAGCAGTCAGGGGGCTGTGACAGATACGCAGTATTTT. The rearrangement links TRBV2 to TRBJ2-3, with 8 bases fitting TRBD1. The CDR3 is made up of 14 amino acids. Trimming removed 5 bases from V and 3 bases from J; junction bases left unmatched: 4. In germline, CDR1 is SNHLY, CDR2 FYNNEI. Variable domain in full (rest from reference TRBV2 and TRBJ2-3): EPEVTQTPSHQVTQMGQEVILRCVPISNHLYFYWYRQILGQKVEFLVSFYNNEISEKSEIFDDQFSVERPDGSNFTLKIRSTKLEDSAMYFCASSQGAVTDTQYFGPGTRLTVL.